This TCR beta chain derives from a study of blood T cell repertoires in COVID-19. Study in general: From the United States, Italy and Spain came samples of acute and convalescent COVID-19. Sample material is recorded as cDNA or gDNA derived from T cells, B-cell-depleted T cells, or PBMCs.

Per the original methods: Amplifying reference gene primers gave estimates of nucleated cell counts. Sequencing used immunoSEQ multiplex PCR; TCRdb keeps in-frame clones, though not all of them. The DNA gave D and trimming, while V, J and clone size come from that table. Of under 250,000 clones detected, roughly 80% appear once; the ten largest clones hold less than 3.5%. The germline V gene has CDR1 MDHEN and CDR2 SYDVKM. This CDR3 comprises 14 residues. The germline V and J ends were trimmed by 8 bases and 9 bases, with 17 bases remaining between them. The sequenced sample was peripheral blood. This sequence was found in a woman younger than 30 with acute or convalescent COVID-19. The chain is built from TRBV28 and TRBJ1-6; D gene uncertain. This chain's CDR3 is CASGGLSIGSPLHF. The CDR3 DNA sequence: TGTGCCAGCGGAGGCCTTTCCATAGGTTCACCCCTCCACTTT.